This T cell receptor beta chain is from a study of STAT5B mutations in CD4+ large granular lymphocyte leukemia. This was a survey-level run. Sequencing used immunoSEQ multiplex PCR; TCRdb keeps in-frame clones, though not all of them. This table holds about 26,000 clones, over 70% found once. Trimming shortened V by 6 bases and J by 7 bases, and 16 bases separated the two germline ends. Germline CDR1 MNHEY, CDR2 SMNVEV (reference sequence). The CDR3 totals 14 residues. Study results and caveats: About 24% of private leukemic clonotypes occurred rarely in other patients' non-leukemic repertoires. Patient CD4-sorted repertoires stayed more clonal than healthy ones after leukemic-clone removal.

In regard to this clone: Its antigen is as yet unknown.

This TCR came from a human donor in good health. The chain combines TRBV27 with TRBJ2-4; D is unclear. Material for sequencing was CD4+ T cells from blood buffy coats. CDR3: CASSMDLARNIQYF. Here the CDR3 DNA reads TGTGCCAGCAGCATGGACCTTGCCAGGAACATTCAGTACTTC.